This T cell receptor beta chain emerged from a study of OX40 agonist ivuxolimab in advanced cancers. Background on the whole study: The costimulatory receptor OX40 (CD134) was targeted by ivuxolimab, a fully human IgG2 agonistic monoclonal antibody. Patients were allowed to have had prior anti-PD-1, anti-PD-L1 or anti-CTLA-4 therapy, and around 40% of the dose-escalation patients had previously received checkpoint inhibitors. The purpose of peripheral TCRbeta sequencing was to test whether ivuxolimab changed TCR sequence diversity and led to clonal T-cell expansion. A male proportion of almost 85% and a mean age of approximately 55 years, ranging from 23 to 79, were recorded for the dose-escalation cohort. Partial responses were achieved by three dose-escalation patients, of whom one had hepatocellular carcinoma and two had cutaneous melanoma. Intravenous ivuxolimab was administered to patients every 2 weeks at six dose levels: 0.01, 0.1, 0.3, 1.5, 3 and 10 mg/kg. The paper covers the monotherapy dose-escalation part of the phase I ivuxolimab trial, which included N = 52 patients. Of the approximately 50 patients in dose escalation, 19 had hepatocellular carcinoma, some 15 had melanoma, 9 had renal cell carcinoma and 9 had head and neck cancer.

Turning to this clone: This clone's antigen is unknown. No base-level quality is on record; no much larger clone is a single base apart.

To sequence the TCRbeta CDR3 region, genomic DNA was isolated from the sorted cells. TCRbeta CDR3 regions were sequenced using the immunoSEQ Assay. This immuneACCESS table, as held by TCRdb, lists in-frame sequences with V and J called but not all clones. Of the missing ones, under half trace to an unresolved V gene in checked studies; the others have no known cause. This sample comprises tens of thousands of clones, about 88% of them detected only once. Less than 0.75% of the sample is in the top ten clones. Findings and caveats that apply to the study as a whole: Which antigens the clonally expanded peripheral T cells were specific for was not determined. Low levels of normalized T-cell clonal expansion were also seen in some patients who did not respond. At doses of 0.1 to 3.0 mg/kg, clonal expansion of both CD4+ and CD8+ T cells in blood was seen between baseline and week 6. In partial responders in the 0.1-3.0 mg/kg groups, normalized peripheral clonal expansion was found to be among the lowest, especially among CD8+ T cells. After ivuxolimab, more expanded clones were found on average in CD8+ T cells than in CD4+ T cells.

Patients with a history of autoimmune disease or receiving systemic immunosuppression were excluded from the trial. Peripheral blood for TCR sequencing was drawn from every dose cohort at baseline, at cycle 4 day 1 and at cycle 7 day 1. The samples were taken from a phase I, first-in-human, multicenter, open-label dose-escalation trial of ivuxolimab. Adults with locally advanced or metastatic melanoma, renal cell carcinoma, hepatocellular carcinoma or head and neck squamous cell carcinoma were enrolled in the trial. Before TCR sequencing, CD4+ and CD8+ T cells were separately sorted from peripheral blood. The sequence was collected from an adult with an advanced solid tumor such as melanoma, head and neck, liver or kidney cancer. The source was CD4+ or CD8+ T cells sorted from blood, collected in a trial of the OX40 agonist ivuxolimab.

The nucleotides read TGTGCCAGCAGCCAACACAGGGCTGGCACCGGGGAGCTGTTTTTT. Its protein reads: CASSQHRAGTGELFF. This sequence uses TRBV14 and TRBJ2-2; a tentative D call is TRBD1 (6 bases match). V loses 2 bases of germline sequence and J loses 4 bases, and the interval between the two ends is 11 bases. The CDR3 spans 15 residues, from the cysteine through the phenylalanine. Of all the DNA, just the CDR3 is kept, 45 bases in frame from base 1. The germline V gene provides CDR1 SGHDN and CDR2 FVKESK.